The 23 T cell receptor beta chains below come from one sample, sequenced in a study of blood T cell repertoires in COVID-19. Assay used: immunoSEQ multiplex PCR; TCRdb lists only in-frame clones, some missing. The data contain about 300,000 clones, 80% to 90% of them singletons. The sample comprised PBMCs or T cells enriched from blood (not recorded which). Receptors originate from a man aged 30 to 39 who had recovered from COVID-19.

V and J are TRBV4-1 and TRBJ1-3; 7 bases align to TRBD1. CDR1 and CDR2 (germline): MGHRA, YSYEKL. V gave up 0 bases and J gave up 4 bases; unmatched junction bases: 3. CDR3 length: 15 residues. The CDR3: CASSQDRGAGNTIYF. Written as DNA, the CDR3 is TGCGCCAGCAGCCAAGACAGGGGGGCCGGAAACACCATATATTTT.

This clone was observed a single time. The chain recombines TRBV18 with TRBJ2-5, with D uncertain. This CDR3 has 12 residues. V gave up 3 bases and J gave up 5 bases, with 7 bases separating them. CDR1 KGHSH and CDR2 LQKENI come from the germline V gene. CDR3 sequence reads: CASSPSRETQYF. The CDR3 region has the DNA TGTGCCAGCTCACCGTCCAGGGAGACCCAGTACTTC. Filled out from reference TRBV18 and TRBJ2-5, the complete variable domain reads NAGVMQNPRHLVRRRGQEARLRCSPMKGHSHVYWYRQLPEEGLKFMVYLQKENIIDESGMPKERFSAEFPKEGPSILRIQQVVRGDSAAYFCASSPSRETQYFGPGTRLLVL.

The V and J genes are TRBV15 and TRBJ1-2; 9 bases map to TRBD1. The CDR3 totals 15 residues. V lost 3 bases, J lost 4 bases, and 6 bases stayed unmatched. The germline V gene has CDR1 LNHNV and CDR2 YYDKDF (reference sequence). CDR3 in amino acids: CATSSATGQGYGYTF. In nucleotides, the CDR3 is TGTGCCACCAGCAGCGCCACGGGACAGGGCTATGGCTACACCTTC. Full variable domain (missing parts from reference TRBV15 and TRBJ1-2): DAMVIQNPRYQVTQFGKPVTLSCSQTLNHNVMYWYQQKSSQAPKLLFHYYDKDFNNEADTPDNFQSRRPNTSFCFLDIRSPGLGDTAMYLCATSSATGQGYGYTFGSGTRLTVV.

The chain recombines TRBV4-1 with TRBJ1-2; 9 bases match TRBD1. Germline loops: CDR1 MGHRA, CDR2 YSYEKL. The trim removed 1 base at V and 8 bases at J, leaving 8 bases unmatched. CDR3 length: 15 amino acids. CDR3 amino acids: CASSQVRDRVFGYTF. In DNA, the CDR3 is TGCGCCAGCAGCCAAGTGAGGGACAGGGTCTTCGGCTACACCTTC.

V gene TRBV2 combines with J gene TRBJ2-1; 10 nucleotides match TRBD1. The germline gives CDR1 SNHLY, CDR2 FYNNEI. V gave up 6 bases and J gave up 4 bases; unmatched junction bases: 6. This CDR3 spans 15 amino acids. The CDR3 protein is CASRLDRGGYNEQFF. CDR3 DNA sequence: TGTGCCAGCAGGTTGGACAGGGGGGGTTACAATGAGCAGTTCTTC.

This chain uses TRBV30 with TRBJ1-2; 9 nucleotides line up with TRBD1. Looked up from germline, CDR1 is GTSNPN and CDR2 is SVGIG (reference sequence). Unmatched junction bases numbered 5, after V lost 2 bases and J lost 4 bases. This CDR3 contains 14 residues. As DNA, the CDR3 is TGTGCCTGGAGTAATGACAGGGGGGGCTATGGCTACACCTTC. Translated: CAWSNDRGGYGYTF.

The CDR3: CASSLTGRASGSLSYNSPLHF. The CDR3 DNA reads as TGTGCCAGCTCGTTGACAGGGCGGGCCTCAGGATCTCTCTCCTATAATTCACCCCTCCACTTT. The rearrangement uses TRBV27 and TRBJ1-6, with 7 bases that match TRBD1. Germline V lookup: CDR1 MNHEY, CDR2 SMNVEV (reference sequence). The trim removed 8 bases at V and 0 bases at J, leaving 22 bases unmatched. The CDR3 extends over 21 amino acids.

CDR3 residues: CAWGRSNTEAFF. The CDR3 coding sequence is TGTGCCTGGGGACGGTCGAACACTGAAGCTTTCTTT. The rearrangement joins TRBV30 to TRBJ1-1; D remains unclear. The CDR3 spans 12 residues. Per the germline V gene, CDR1 is GTSNPN and CDR2 is SVGIG (reference sequence). Trimming stripped 5 bases from V and 1 base from J, with 8 bases between.

This clone was observed a single time. For the CDR3, the DNA is TGTGCCAGCACTGAGACAGGGGACGGTTCACCCCTCCACTTT. Translating it yields CASTETGDGSPLHF. The chain combines TRBV2 with TRBJ1-6; 8 positions match TRBD1. The germline V gene encodes CDR1 SNHLY and CDR2 FYNNEI. The CDR3 loop spans 14 amino acids. Losses at the gene ends were 7 bases for V and 9 bases for J; bases not matched to a gene: 8. Together with reference TRBV2 and TRBJ1-6, the CDR3 gives the full variable domain: EPEVTQTPSHQVTQMGQEVILRCVPISNHLYFYWYRQILGQKVEFLVSFYNNEISEKSEIFDDQFSVERPDGSNFTLKIRSTKLEDSAMYFCASTETGDGSPLHFGNGTRLTVT.

V is TRBV5-1 and J is TRBJ2-1, with TRBD2 matching 11 bases. The germline gives CDR1 SGHRS, CDR2 YFSETQ. V lost 1 base to trimming and J lost 6 bases; unmatched junction nucleotides: 9. CDR3 length: 17 amino acids. CDR3 DNA: TGCGCCAGCAGCTTGATCCCCTTAGCGGGGGGGAGCAATGAGCAGTTCTTC. Its protein is CASSLIPLAGGSNEQFF.

J is TRBJ1-2 and V is TRBV20-1; D remains ambiguous. V was trimmed by 0 bases and J by 8 bases, leaving 4 bases between them. The CDR3 is 10 residues long. Germline loops: CDR1 DFQATT, CDR2 SNEGSKA (reference sequence). This CDR3 reads CSARDTGYTF. DNA of the CDR3: TGCAGTGCTAGAGATACAGGCTACACCTTC.

In this sample, this clone turned up once. The chain recombines TRBV5-6 with TRBJ1-2; no firm D call. The CDR3 totals 11 residues. Germline V gene sequence: CDR1 SGHDT, CDR2 YYEEEE. Trimming left V 0 bases short and J 8 bases short, with 5 bases between. This chain's CDR3 is CASSLAKGYTF. CDR3 in DNA: TGTGCCAGCAGCTTGGCTAAGGGCTACACCTTC.

The chain carries TRBV2 and TRBJ1-5, with TRBD1 matching 7 bases. V lost 10 bases, J lost 6 bases, and 12 bases stayed unmatched. This CDR3 comprises 14 residues. Germline V CDR1 and CDR2: SNHLY, FYNNEI. CDR3 sequence (DNA): TGTGCCACCAACGCAGGGGGTGGCTCTCAGCCCCAGCATTTT. Its translation: CATNAGGGSQPQHF.

The chain combines TRBV5-5 with TRBJ1-5, with 7 bases aligning to TRBD1. Germline V gene lookup returns CDR1 SGHKS and CDR2 YYEKEE (reference sequence). The V segment lost 3 bases and the J segment 7 bases; nucleotides outside the gene matches: 7. The CDR3 extends over 14 amino acids. CDR3 nucleotide sequence: TGTGCCAGCAGCTATGCGATACAGGGGCAGCCCCAGCATTTT. Its protein product is CASSYAIQGQPQHF.

V is TRBV5-1 and J is TRBJ1-1; tentatively, D is TRBD1 (5 bases). Germline V CDR1 and CDR2: SGHRS, YFSETQ. The CDR3 runs to 12 residues. The V end lost 3 bases, the J end lost 8 bases, and 11 bases lay between the germline ends. The CDR3 DNA reads as TGCGCCAGCAGCTCCGGGGGTCACGAAGCTTTCTTT. Translation: CASSSGGHEAFF.

V and J are TRBV20-1 and TRBJ2-7; D unresolved. Germline CDR1 and CDR2: DFQATT and SNEGSKA (reference sequence). Trimming pared 7 bases from V and 4 bases from J, leaving 11 bases between. The CDR3 extends over 11 amino acids. CDR3 bases: TGCAGTGTTGTGCAAGCTTACGAGCAGTACTTC. This gives the protein CSVVQAYEQYF.

V and J are TRBV7-2 and TRBJ1-5, with a possible D match to TRBD1 (5 bases). Germline V gene lookup returns CDR1 SGHTA and CDR2 FQGNSA. The CDR3 contains 15 residues. Trimming pared 5 bases from V and 5 bases from J, leaving 16 bases between. CDR3 coding DNA: TGTGCCAGCAGCCCCGGGGGGGGAGTTCATCAGCCCCAGCATTTT. Its protein is CASSPGGGVHQPQHF.

This chain joins TRBV19 and TRBJ1-4; possible D gene TRBD1, 5 bases. The CDR3 consists of 13 residues. The germline V gene encodes CDR1 LNHDA and CDR2 SQIVND (reference sequence). V gave up 6 bases and J gave up 4 bases, with 9 bases separating them. CDR3 sequence reads: CASRLRGNEKLFF. CDR3 sequence (DNA): TGTGCCAGTAGACTAAGGGGTAATGAAAAACTGTTTTTT.

The chain is built from TRBV12-1 and TRBJ1-3; the table assigns TRBD1, which was not confirmed against the DNA. TRBV12-1 is labeled a pseudogene. This CDR3 spans 13 amino acids. The chain's CDR3 is CASSSGAGNTIYF. The CDR3 coding sequence is TGTGCCAGCAGCTCAGGGGCTGGAAACACCATATATTTT.

The chain combines TRBV19 with TRBJ2-3; TRBD1 aligns across 9 bases. V trimming: 9 bases; J trimming: 4 bases; junction bases outside the gene matches: 11. The germline CDR1 and CDR2 sequences are LNHDA and SQIVND (reference sequence). CDR3 length equals 15 residues. CDR3 in amino acids: CASSGTGLEADTQYF. The CDR3 bases are TGTGCCAGCTCCGGGACAGGGTTGGAGGCAGATACGCAGTATTTT.

This clone occurred once. The chain is built from TRBV7-8 and TRBJ1-5, with 7 bases matching TRBD1. This CDR3 contains 14 residues. Germline V lookup: CDR1 SGHVS, CDR2 FQNEAQ. V lost 5 bases to trimming and J lost 3 bases; unmatched junction nucleotides: 4. CDR3 amino acids: CASSRDSLNQPQHF. CDR3 coding DNA: TGTGCCAGCAGCCGGGACAGCCTCAATCAGCCCCAGCATTTT.

The chain couples TRBV19 to TRBJ1-5; 9 nucleotides match TRBD1. This CDR3 contains 14 residues. The germline CDR1 and CDR2 sequences are LNHDA and SQIVND (reference sequence). Trimming at V came to 3 bases and at J to 9 bases, leaving 6 bases not matched to a gene. The CDR3 region has the DNA TGTGCCAGTAGTATCGGGGACAGGGCTGGGCCCCAGCATTTT. Protein: CASSIGDRAGPQHF. The full variable domain, its missing parts supplied by reference TRBV19 and TRBJ1-5, is DGGITQSPKYLFRKEGQNVTLSCEQNLNHDAMYWYRQDPGQGLRLIYYSQIVNDFQKGDIAEGYSVSREKKESFPLTVTSAQKNPTAFYLCASSIGDRAGPQHFGDGTRLSIL.

On this clone itself: This likely reflects a read error, since a far larger clone is one base away. The DNA of the CDR3 is TGTGCCAGCAGCTTAGGGCGGGCCTACGAGCAGTACTTC. Amino acids: CASSLGRAYEQYF. The J gene is TRBJ2-7, the V gene TRBV11-1; the D gene is possibly TRBD2 (5 bases). Trimming shortened V by 1 base and J by 2 bases, and 6 bases separated the two germline ends. The CDR3 spans 13 residues. Germline V gene lookup returns CDR1 SGHAT and CDR2 FQDESV (reference sequence).